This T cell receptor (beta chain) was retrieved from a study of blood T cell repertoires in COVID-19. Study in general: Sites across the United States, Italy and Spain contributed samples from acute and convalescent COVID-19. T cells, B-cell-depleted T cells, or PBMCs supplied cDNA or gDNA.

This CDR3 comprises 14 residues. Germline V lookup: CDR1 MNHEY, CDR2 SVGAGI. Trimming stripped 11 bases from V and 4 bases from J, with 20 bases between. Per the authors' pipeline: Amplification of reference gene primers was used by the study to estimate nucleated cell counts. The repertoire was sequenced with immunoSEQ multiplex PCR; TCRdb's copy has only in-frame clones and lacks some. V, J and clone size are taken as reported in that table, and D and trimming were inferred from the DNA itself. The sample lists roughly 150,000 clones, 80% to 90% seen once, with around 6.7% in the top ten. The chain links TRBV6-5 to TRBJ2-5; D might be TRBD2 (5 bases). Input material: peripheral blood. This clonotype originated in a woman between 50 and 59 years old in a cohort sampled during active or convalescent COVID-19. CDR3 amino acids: CAAGVLSDRETQYF. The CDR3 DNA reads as TGTGCCGCCGGGGTATTATCGGATAGAGAGACCCAGTACTTC.